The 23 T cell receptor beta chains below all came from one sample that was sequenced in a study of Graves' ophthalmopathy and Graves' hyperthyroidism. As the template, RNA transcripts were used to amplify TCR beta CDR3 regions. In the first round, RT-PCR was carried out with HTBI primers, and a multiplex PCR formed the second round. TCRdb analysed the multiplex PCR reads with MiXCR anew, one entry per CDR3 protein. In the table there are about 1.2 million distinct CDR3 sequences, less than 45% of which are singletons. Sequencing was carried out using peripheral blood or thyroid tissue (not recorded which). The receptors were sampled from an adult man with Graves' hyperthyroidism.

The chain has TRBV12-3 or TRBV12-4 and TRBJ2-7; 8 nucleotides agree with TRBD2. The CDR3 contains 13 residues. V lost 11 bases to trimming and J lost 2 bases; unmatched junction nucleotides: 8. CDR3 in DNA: TGTGCCGGGGGGAGCGGGGGAGCCTACGAGCAGTACTTC. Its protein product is CAGGSGGAYEQYF.

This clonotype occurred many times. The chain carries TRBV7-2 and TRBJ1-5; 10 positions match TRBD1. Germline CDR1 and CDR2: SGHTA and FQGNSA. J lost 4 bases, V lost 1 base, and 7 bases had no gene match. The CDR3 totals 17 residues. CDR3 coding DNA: TGTGCCAGCAGCTTAGGCGGGGGACAGGGGCGAAATCAGCCCCAGCATTTT. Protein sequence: CASSLGGGQGRNQPQHF.

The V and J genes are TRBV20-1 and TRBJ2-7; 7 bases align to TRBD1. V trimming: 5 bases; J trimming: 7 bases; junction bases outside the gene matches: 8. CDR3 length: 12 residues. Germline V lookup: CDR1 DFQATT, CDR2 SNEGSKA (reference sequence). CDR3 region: CSAPHDRDEQYF. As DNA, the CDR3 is TGCAGTGCTCCTCATGACAGGGATGAGCAGTACTTC.

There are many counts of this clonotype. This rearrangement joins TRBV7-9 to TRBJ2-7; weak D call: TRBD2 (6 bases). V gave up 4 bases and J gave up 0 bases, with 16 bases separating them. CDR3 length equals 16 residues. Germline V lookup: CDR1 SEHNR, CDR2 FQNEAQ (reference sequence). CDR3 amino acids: CASSSRRGSSSYEQYF. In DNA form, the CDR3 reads TGTGCCAGCAGCTCCCGGCGGGGTAGCAGCTCCTACGAGCAGTACTTC.

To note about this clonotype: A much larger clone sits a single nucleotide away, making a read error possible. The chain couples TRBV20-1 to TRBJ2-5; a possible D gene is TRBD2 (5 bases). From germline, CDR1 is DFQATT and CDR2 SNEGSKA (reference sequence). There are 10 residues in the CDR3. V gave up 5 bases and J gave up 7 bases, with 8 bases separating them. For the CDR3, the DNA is TGCAGTGCTCAGGAGGTGACCCAGTACTTC. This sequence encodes CSAQEVTQYF.

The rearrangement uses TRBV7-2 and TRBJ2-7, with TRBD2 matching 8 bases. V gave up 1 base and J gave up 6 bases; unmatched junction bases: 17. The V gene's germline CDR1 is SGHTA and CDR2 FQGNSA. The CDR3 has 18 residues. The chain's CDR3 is CASSLVFRGPAGAREQYF. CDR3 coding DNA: TGTGCCAGCAGCTTAGTTTTCCGGGGTCCAGCGGGAGCCCGCGAGCAGTACTTC. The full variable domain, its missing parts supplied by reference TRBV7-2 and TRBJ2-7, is GAGVSQSPSNKVTEKGKDVELRCDPISGHTALYWYRQSLGQGLEFLIYFQGNSAPDKSGLPSDRFSAERTGGSVSTLTIQRTQQEDSAVYLCASSLVFRGPAGAREQYFGPGTRLTVT.

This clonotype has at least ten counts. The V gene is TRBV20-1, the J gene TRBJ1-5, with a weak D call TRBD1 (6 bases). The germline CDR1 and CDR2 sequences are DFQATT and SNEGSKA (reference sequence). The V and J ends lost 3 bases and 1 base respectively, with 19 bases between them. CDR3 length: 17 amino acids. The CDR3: CSASQLQGRLSNQPQHF. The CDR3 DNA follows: TGCAGTGCTAGCCAGTTGCAGGGGCGGTTGAGCAATCAGCCCCAGCATTTT.

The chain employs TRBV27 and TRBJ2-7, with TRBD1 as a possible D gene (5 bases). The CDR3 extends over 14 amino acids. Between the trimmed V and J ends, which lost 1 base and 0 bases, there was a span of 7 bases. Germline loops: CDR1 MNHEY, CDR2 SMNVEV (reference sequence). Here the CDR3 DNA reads TGTGCCAGCAGTTTATACAGGAGCTCCTACGAGCAGTACTTC. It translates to CASSLYRSSYEQYF.

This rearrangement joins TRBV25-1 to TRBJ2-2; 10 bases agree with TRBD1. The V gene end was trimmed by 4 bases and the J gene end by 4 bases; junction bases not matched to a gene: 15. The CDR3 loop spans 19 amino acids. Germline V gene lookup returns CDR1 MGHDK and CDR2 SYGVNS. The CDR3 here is CASSGLRTGGFSRTGELFF. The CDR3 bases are TGTGCCAGCAGTGGCCTCCGGACAGGGGGGTTTAGCCGCACCGGGGAGCTGTTTTTT.

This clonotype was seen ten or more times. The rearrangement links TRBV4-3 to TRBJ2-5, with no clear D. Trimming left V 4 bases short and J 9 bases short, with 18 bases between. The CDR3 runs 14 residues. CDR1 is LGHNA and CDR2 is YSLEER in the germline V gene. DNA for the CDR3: TGCGCCAGCAGCCCCCAACTGGACCCTAGGGCCCAGTACTTC. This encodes CASSPQLDPRAQYF.

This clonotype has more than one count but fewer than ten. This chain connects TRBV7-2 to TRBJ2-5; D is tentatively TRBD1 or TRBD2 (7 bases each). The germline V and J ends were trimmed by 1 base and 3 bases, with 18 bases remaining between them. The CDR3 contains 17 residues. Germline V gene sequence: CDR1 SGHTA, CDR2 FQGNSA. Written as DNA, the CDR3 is TGTGCCAGCAGCTTAGAGCAGATGACAGGGAGGGAAGAGACCCAGTACTTC. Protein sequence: CASSLEQMTGREETQYF.

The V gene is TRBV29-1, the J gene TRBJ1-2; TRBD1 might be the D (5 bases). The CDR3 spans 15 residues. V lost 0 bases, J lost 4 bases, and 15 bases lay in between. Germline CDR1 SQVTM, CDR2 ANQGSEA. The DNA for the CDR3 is TGCAGCGTTGAAGATCGGGGGAGGGGATCCTATGGCTACACCTTC. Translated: CSVEDRGRGSYGYTF.

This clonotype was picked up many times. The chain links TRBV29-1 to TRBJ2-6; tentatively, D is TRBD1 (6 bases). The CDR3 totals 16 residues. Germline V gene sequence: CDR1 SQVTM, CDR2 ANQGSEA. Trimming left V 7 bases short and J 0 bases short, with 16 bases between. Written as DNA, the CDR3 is TGCAGCGCTCGACAGGATCCCAGCTCTGGGGCCAACGTCCTGACTTTC. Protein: CSARQDPSSGANVLTF.

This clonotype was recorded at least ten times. The chain's CDR3 is CASSLAGQMSGAFF. The CDR3 bases are TGTGCCAGCAGCTTAGCGGGTCAAATGAGTGGGGCTTTCTTT. The rearrangement joins TRBV11-2 to TRBJ1-1; unclear D gene. V was clipped by 1 base and J by 11 bases, with 17 bases between them. Germline V gene sequence: CDR1 SGHAT, CDR2 FQNNGV. The CDR3 spans 14 residues. The variable domain in full, completed from reference TRBV11-2 and TRBJ1-1, reads EAGVAQSPRYKIIEKRQSVAFWCNPISGHATLYWYQQILGQGPKLLIQFQNNGVVDDSQLPKDRFSAERLKGVDSTLKIQPAKLEDSAVYLCASSLAGQMSGAFFGQGTRLTVV.

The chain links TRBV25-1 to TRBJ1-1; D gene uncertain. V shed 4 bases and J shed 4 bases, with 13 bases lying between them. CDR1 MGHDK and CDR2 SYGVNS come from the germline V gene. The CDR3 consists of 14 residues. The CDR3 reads CASSARDPFTEAFF. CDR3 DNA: TGTGCCAGCAGTGCTAGAGATCCATTCACTGAAGCTTTCTTT.

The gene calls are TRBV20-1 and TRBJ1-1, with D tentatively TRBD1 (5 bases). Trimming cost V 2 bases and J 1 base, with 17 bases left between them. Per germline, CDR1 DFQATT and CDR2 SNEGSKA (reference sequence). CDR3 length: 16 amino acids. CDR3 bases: TGCAGTGCTAGATTTAGGGGAAGTCTGGCGAACACTGAAGCTTTCTTT. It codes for CSARFRGSLANTEAFF.

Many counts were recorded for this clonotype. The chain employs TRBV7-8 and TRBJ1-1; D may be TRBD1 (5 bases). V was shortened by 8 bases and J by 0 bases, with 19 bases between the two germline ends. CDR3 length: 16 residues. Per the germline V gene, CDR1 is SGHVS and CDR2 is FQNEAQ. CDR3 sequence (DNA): TGTGCCAGCGGGGAACTGAGACAGCTCATGAACACTGAAGCTTTCTTT. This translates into CASGELRQLMNTEAFF.

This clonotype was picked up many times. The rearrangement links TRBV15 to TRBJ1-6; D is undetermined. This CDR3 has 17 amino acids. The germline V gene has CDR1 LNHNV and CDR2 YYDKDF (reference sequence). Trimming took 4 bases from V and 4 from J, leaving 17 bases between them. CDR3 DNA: TGTGCCACCAGCATTAAAGAAGGATTAGGGTATAATTCACCCCTCCACTTT. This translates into CATSIKEGLGYNSPLHF.

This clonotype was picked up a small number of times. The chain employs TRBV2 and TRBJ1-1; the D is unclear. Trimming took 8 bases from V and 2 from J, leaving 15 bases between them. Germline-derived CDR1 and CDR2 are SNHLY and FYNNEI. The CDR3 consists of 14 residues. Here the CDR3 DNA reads TGTGCCAGCCAGAGGGAAGTACTTAACACTGAAGCTTTCTTT. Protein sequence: CASQREVLNTEAFF.

The DNA for the CDR3 is TGTGCCAGCAGCCCCACGGGGACAGGAGCAACTAATGAAAAACTGTTTTTT. Its protein product is CASSPTGTGATNEKLFF. This rearrangement joins TRBV11-1 to TRBJ1-4; 8 bases fit TRBD1. CDR1 SGHAT and CDR2 FQDESV come from the germline V gene (reference sequence). This CDR3 spans 17 amino acids. Trimming took 5 bases from V and 0 from J; bases not matched to a gene: 8.

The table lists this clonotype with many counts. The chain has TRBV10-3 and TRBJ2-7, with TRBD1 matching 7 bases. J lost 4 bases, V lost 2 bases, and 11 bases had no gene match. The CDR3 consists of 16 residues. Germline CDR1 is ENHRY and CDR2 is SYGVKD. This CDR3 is CAISEPSGTALYEQYF. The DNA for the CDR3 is TGTGCCATCAGTGAGCCGTCCGGGACAGCGCTTTACGAGCAGTACTTC.

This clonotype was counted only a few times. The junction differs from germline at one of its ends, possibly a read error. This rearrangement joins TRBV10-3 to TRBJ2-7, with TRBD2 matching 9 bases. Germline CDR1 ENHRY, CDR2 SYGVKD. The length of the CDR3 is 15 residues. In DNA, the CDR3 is TGTGCCAGCAGTTCCAGCGGGGGGAGCTCCTACGAGCAGTACTTC. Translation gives CASSSSGGSSYEQYF.

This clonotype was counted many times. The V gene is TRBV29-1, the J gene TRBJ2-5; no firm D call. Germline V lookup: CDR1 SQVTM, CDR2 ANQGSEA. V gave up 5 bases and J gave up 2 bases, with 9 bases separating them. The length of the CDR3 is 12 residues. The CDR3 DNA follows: TGCAGCGTTAGGACGGGTCAAGAGACCCAGTACTTC. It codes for CSVRTGQETQYF. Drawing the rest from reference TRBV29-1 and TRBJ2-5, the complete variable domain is SAVISQKPSRDICQRGTSLTIQCQVDSQVTMMFWYRQQPGQSLTLIATANQGSEATYESGFVIDKFPISRPNLTFSTLTVSNMSPEDSSIYLCSVRTGQETQYFGPGTRLLVL.